The 29 T cell receptor beta chains below all came from one sample that was sequenced in a study of T cell responses to AZD1222 COVID-19 vaccine. Some clones are missing from TCRdb's copy, which holds only in-frame ones; the method was immunoSEQ multiplex PCR. The table shows over 120,000 clones, with around nine tenths occurring only once. The source material was peripheral blood, sampled 28 days after the second AZD1222 dose. Receptor source: an adult who received the AZD1222 COVID-19 vaccine.

This chain uses TRBV25-1 with TRBJ1-1; D not resolved. The CDR3 has 11 amino acids. The germline CDR1 and CDR2 sequences are MGHDK and SYGVNS. V lost 7 bases and J 1 base, leaving 4 bases between the germline ends. The CDR3 spells CASIENTEAFF. The CDR3 DNA reads as TGTGCCAGCATCGAGAACACTGAAGCTTTCTTT.

This chain uses TRBV29-1 with TRBJ1-2; no firm D call. From germline, CDR1 is SQVTM and CDR2 ANQGSEA. V shed 4 bases and J shed 4 bases, with 7 bases lying between them. The CDR3 covers 11 residues. The CDR3 nucleotides are TGCAGCGTTGGTCTGGGCTATGGCTACACCTTC. It encodes CSVGLGYGYTF.

This chain connects TRBV6-5 to TRBJ1-2; D gene unclear. The CDR3 consists of 13 residues. Trimming removed 4 bases at V and 0 bases at J, with 6 bases between. Germline V gene data show CDR1 as MNHEY and CDR2 as SVGAGI. The CDR3 loop reads CASSSITNYGYTF. DNA for the CDR3: TGTGCCAGCAGTTCAATTACTAACTATGGCTACACCTTC.

V and J are TRBV6-2 or TRBV6-3 and TRBJ2-1; TRBD2 matches 12 bases. V shed 0 bases and J 3 bases; nucleotides not matched to a gene: 6. The CDR3 sequence is 18 residues long. Germline V gene data show CDR1 as MNHEY and CDR2 as SVGEGT. In nucleotides, the CDR3 is TGTGCCAGCAGTTACTCCCCAGGACTAGCGGGAAACTACAATGAGCAGTTCTTC. It translates to CASSYSPGLAGNYNEQFF.

The chain is built from TRBV12-3 or TRBV12-4 and TRBJ2-7, with TRBD1 matching 7 bases. Trimming at V came to 3 bases and at J to 3 bases, leaving 2 bases not matched to a gene. The CDR3 covers 13 residues. CDR3 sequence (DNA): TGTGCCAGCAGTTTCAACAGGGGCTACGAGCAGTACTTC. As protein: CASSFNRGYEQYF.

V gene TRBV19 combines with J gene TRBJ2-3; 8 nucleotides line up with TRBD1. In germline, CDR1 is LNHDA, CDR2 SQIVND (reference sequence). The CDR3 covers 15 residues. V trimming: 6 bases; J trimming: 0 bases; junction bases outside the gene matches: 5. CDR3: CASSPDRASTDTQYF. The CDR3 nucleotides read TGTGCCAGTAGCCCGGACAGGGCCAGCACAGATACGCAGTATTTT.

This clone has a handful of counts. The chain joins TRBV28 to TRBJ1-2; D not certain. This CDR3 region has 13 residues. V was cut by 4 bases and J by 5 bases, with 11 bases left in between. The V gene's germline CDR1 is MDHEN and CDR2 SYDVKM. The CDR3 DNA sequence: TGTGCCAGCAGTTCGGATTTGGGTTATGGCTACACCTTC. Its translation: CASSSDLGYGYTF.

V usage is TRBV6-6 and J usage is TRBJ1-1; weak D call: TRBD1 (6 bases). This CDR3 spans 14 amino acids. The V gene lost 5 bases and the J gene lost 1 base, with 11 bases spanning the gap. Germline CDR1 is MNHNY and CDR2 is SVGAGI (reference sequence). The DNA of the CDR3 is TGTGCCAGCAGTGAGGACAGTTCGAACACTGAAGCTTTCTTT. This codes for CASSEDSSNTEAFF.

This chain connects TRBV7-7 to TRBJ2-2; possibly TRBD1 for D (6 bases). V lost 2 bases and J lost 1, with 11 bases in between. CDR3 size: 16 residues. Per germline, CDR1 SSHAT and CDR2 FNYEAQ (reference sequence). CDR3 in amino acids: CASSLSRGLNTGELFF. The CDR3 coding sequence is TGTGCCAGCAGCTTAAGTAGGGGGTTGAACACCGGGGAGCTGTTTTTT.

The chain couples TRBV30 to TRBJ1-2, with D tentatively TRBD1 (5 bases). This CDR3 contains 13 residues. V lost 2 bases and J 6 bases, leaving 13 bases between the germline ends. Germline CDR1 GTSNPN, CDR2 SVGIG (reference sequence). The CDR3 DNA reads as TGTGCCTGGAGTCGTAGGGGTATAGATGGCTACACCTTC. Its translation: CAWSRRGIDGYTF.

V is TRBV6-5 and J is TRBJ1-1; D may be TRBD1 (5 bases). Trimming cost V 5 bases and J 1 base, with 8 bases left between them. Germline CDR1 is MNHEY and CDR2 is SVGAGI. The CDR3 has 13 residues. DNA for the CDR3: TGTGCCAGCAGTCACGGGGCGAACACTGAAGCTTTCTTT. This gives the protein CASSHGANTEAFF.

V usage is TRBV4-2 and J usage is TRBJ1-2, with TRBD1 matching over 7 bases. The length of the CDR3 is 15 residues. Germline assignment: CDR1 LGHNA and CDR2 YNFKEQ. Unmatched junction bases numbered 4, after V lost 0 bases and J lost 3 bases. CDR3 coding DNA: TGTGCCAGCAGCCAAGATCAACAGGGGTACTATGGCTACACCTTC. Its translation is CASSQDQQGYYGYTF.

V usage is TRBV5-6 and J usage is TRBJ1-5, with 7 bases identical to TRBD1. The CDR3 loop spans 17 amino acids. Germline CDR1 SGHDT, CDR2 YYEEEE. The V segment lost 5 bases and the J segment 6 bases; nucleotides outside the gene matches: 17. CDR3 loop: CASSSDPTGLGGQPQHF. CDR3 nucleotide sequence: TGTGCCAGCAGTTCCGACCCGACAGGGTTAGGAGGTCAGCCCCAGCATTTT. Together with reference TRBV5-6 and TRBJ1-5, the CDR3 gives the full variable domain: DAGVTQSPTHLIKTRGQQVTLRCSPKSGHDTVSWYQQALGQGPQFIFQYYEEEERQRGNFPDRFSGHQFPNYSSELNVNALLLGDSALYLCASSSDPTGLGGQPQHFGDGTRLSIL.

Concerning this clone itself: The identical CDR3 is also encoded by other nucleotide sequences in the sample. The V call is TRBV19, the J call TRBJ1-1; the match to TRBD1 covers 8 bases. Germline-derived CDR1 and CDR2 are LNHDA and SQIVND (reference sequence). The CDR3 contains 14 residues. After removal of 4 bases from V and 1 base from J, the junction contained 2 bases not matched to a gene. CDR3 residues: CASSSDRGNTEAFF. For the CDR3, the DNA is TGTGCCAGTAGTAGCGACAGGGGGAACACTGAAGCTTTCTTT.

The rearrangement uses TRBV5-1 and TRBJ2-6; perhaps D is TRBD1 or TRBD2 (6 bases each). V was trimmed by 0 bases and J by 3 bases, leaving 13 bases between them. The CDR3 consists of 17 residues. Germline CDR1 reads SGHRS; CDR2 reads YFSETQ. CDR3 DNA: TGCGCCAGCAGCTTGGGGACCGGGGGCGGTGGGGCCAACGTCCTGACTTTC. Its protein is CASSLGTGGGGANVLTF.

The chain recombines TRBV29-1 with TRBJ1-1, with no clear D. Germline loops: CDR1 SQVTM, CDR2 ANQGSEA. The CDR3 runs to 10 residues. Trimming stripped 7 bases from V and 6 bases from J, with 9 bases between. CDR3 amino acids: CSAEGSEAFF. CDR3 nucleotide sequence: TGCAGCGCAGAAGGATCTGAAGCTTTCTTT.

The V and J genes are TRBV5-6 and TRBJ2-7, with 9 nucleotides matching TRBD1. The V gene's germline CDR1 is SGHDT and CDR2 YYEEEE. The ends lost 4 bases at V and 12 bases at J; junction bases unmatched: 17. The CDR3 length is 15 residues. As DNA, the CDR3 is TGTGCCAGCAGCCATACCGGGACAGGGACCCTACGGGGGTACTTC. Amino acid sequence: CASSHTGTGTLRGYF.

J is TRBJ2-2 and V is TRBV29-1, with D unclear. V lost 4 bases to trimming and J lost 6 bases, with 3 bases between them. Per germline, CDR1 SQVTM and CDR2 ANQGSEA. The CDR3 consists of 10 residues. This CDR3 reads CSVVAGELFF. CDR3 DNA sequence: TGCAGCGTTGTAGCCGGGGAGCTGTTTTTT.

The chain recombines TRBV7-2 with TRBJ2-7; D uncertain. The V gene's germline CDR1 is SGHTA and CDR2 FQGNSA. V dropped 4 bases and J dropped 0 bases, with 7 bases sitting between them. There are 13 residues in the CDR3. The chain's CDR3 is CASSSLPSYEQYF. The CDR3 DNA reads as TGTGCCAGCAGCTCCCTGCCCTCCTACGAGCAGTACTTC.

This clone appeared once. The V and J genes are TRBV14 and TRBJ2-5, with no clear D. The ends were cut back, 3 bases at V and 0 bases at J, with 8 bases in the middle. This CDR3 comprises 14 residues. The V gene's germline CDR1 is SGHDN and CDR2 FVKESK. CDR3 in amino acids: CASSQLEYQETQYF. In DNA, the CDR3 is TGTGCCAGCAGCCAGCTAGAGTACCAAGAGACCCAGTACTTC.

This chain uses TRBV5-1 with TRBJ2-1, with TRBD2 matching 12 bases. Germline V gene data show CDR1 as SGHRS and CDR2 as YFSETQ. This CDR3 contains 16 residues. V was pared by 5 bases and J by 9 bases, with 12 bases of the junction left unmatched. The CDR3, as DNA: TGCGCCAGCAGGAAACCCGCTAGCGGGAGGGCCAGTGAGCAGTTCTTC. This encodes CASRKPASGRASEQFF. The entire variable domain, with the rest obtained from reference TRBV5-1 and TRBJ2-1, is as follows: KAGVTQTPRYLIKTRGQQVTLSCSPISGHRSVSWYQQTPGQGLQFLFEYFSETQRNKGNFPGRFSGRQFSNSRSEMNVSTLELGDSALYLCASRKPASGRASEQFFGPGTRLTVL.

The chain links TRBV18 to TRBJ2-2, with 7 nucleotides matching TRBD1. The ends lost 4 bases at V and 0 bases at J; junction bases unmatched: 5. The CDR3 is 16 residues long. Germline V CDR1 and CDR2: KGHSH, LQKENI. The CDR3 DNA reads TGTGCCAGCTCACAACGACAGGGATCGAACACCGGGGAGCTGTTTTTT. Translated, it gives CASSQRQGSNTGELFF.

The chain uses TRBV28 and TRBJ2-4; 7 bases match TRBD2. Looked up from germline, CDR1 is MDHEN and CDR2 is SYDVKM. This CDR3 has 13 residues. The V gene end was trimmed by 4 bases and the J gene end by 6 bases; junction bases not matched to a gene: 3. The CDR3 here is CASSSGTTNIQYF. The DNA of the CDR3 is TGTGCCAGCAGTTCCGGGACTACAAACATTCAGTACTTC.

With regard to this clone: This sample includes further DNA sequences coding for the same CDR3. This chain links TRBV28 with TRBJ1-2; the match to TRBD1 covers 11 bases. CDR1 and CDR2 from the germline V gene are MDHEN and SYDVKM. The CDR3 contains 15 residues. Germline trimming cut 5 bases from V and 8 bases from J; bases unmatched to any gene: 10. CDR3 sequence: CASSPGQGAIGGYTF. DNA of the CDR3: TGTGCCAGCAGTCCTGGACAGGGGGCGATAGGGGGCTACACCTTC.

In this sample, this clone turned up once. The rearrangement uses TRBV30 and TRBJ2-2, with a weak D call TRBD1 (6 bases). Germline V gene sequence: CDR1 GTSNPN, CDR2 SVGIG (reference sequence). The CDR3 contains 14 residues. V was clipped by 7 bases and J by 8 bases, with 20 bases between them. The CDR3 DNA reads TGTGCCTTACGGCCCAGCAGGGGTTGGGGGGAGCTGTTTTTT. It yields the protein CALRPSRGWGELFF.

This chain connects TRBV29-1 to TRBJ1-3, with D hard to call. CDR1 SQVTM and CDR2 ANQGSEA come from the germline V gene. This CDR3 spans 13 amino acids. V was shortened by 5 bases and J by 0 bases, with 8 bases between the two germline ends. CDR3 in DNA: TGCAGCGTTTCGGAGAACTCTGGAAACACCATATATTTT. Translated, it gives CSVSENSGNTIYF.

V gene TRBV4-3 combines with J gene TRBJ1-4, with D unresolved. The germline V gene has CDR1 LGHNA and CDR2 YSLEER. The CDR3 has 16 amino acids. With 1 base removed from V and 4 bases from J, the gap between germline ends came to 13 bases. CDR3 region: CASSQGGNPDNEKLFF. In nucleotides, the CDR3 is TGCGCCAGCAGCCAAGGTGGGAACCCTGATAATGAAAAACTGTTTTTT.

V usage is TRBV19 and J usage is TRBJ1-5; D is unclear. The CDR3 runs 13 residues. The germline V gene encodes CDR1 LNHDA and CDR2 SQIVND (reference sequence). The V end lost 3 bases, the J end lost 11 bases, and 14 bases lay between the germline ends. CDR3 in DNA: TGTGCCAGTAGTATGCCGGGAAGGCCAGCCCAGCATTTT. As protein: CASSMPGRPAQHF.

This chain uses TRBV7-6 with TRBJ1-1; tentatively, D is TRBD1 (5 bases). Trimming pared 5 bases from V and 4 bases from J, leaving 14 bases between. Germline values: CDR1 SGHVS, CDR2 FNYEAQ. The CDR3 consists of 14 residues. The DNA for the CDR3 is TGTGCCAGCAGCGCCGGGACCGGTAGCACTGAAGCTTTCTTT. It translates to CASSAGTGSTEAFF.